What follows are 13 T cell receptor beta chains derived from one specimen sequenced in a study of blood T cell repertoires in COVID-19. Repertoires were generated with immunoSEQ multiplex PCR, while TCRdb's copy carries only in-frame clones and drops some. Of approximately 51,000 clones listed, about 90% are singletons. The sample comprised peripheral blood. The receptors come from a man between 65 and 85 years old with active COVID-19.

The gene calls are TRBV5-5 and TRBJ1-1; 8 bases line up with TRBD1. The CDR3 totals 16 residues. CDR1 and CDR2 (germline): SGHKS, YYEKEE (reference sequence). V lost 2 bases and J lost 1; bases outside the gene matches: 7. CDR3 residues: CASSLGRGRTNTEAFF. The CDR3 DNA is TGTGCCAGCAGCTTAGGCAGGGGGCGCACGAACACTGAAGCTTTCTTT.

This clone was seen only once. The chain couples TRBV5-8 to TRBJ2-5, with 9 bases that match TRBD1. Germline CDR1 reads SGHTS; CDR2 reads YDEGEE. Trimming at V came to 0 bases and at J to 5 bases, leaving 8 bases not matched to a gene. The CDR3 loop spans 16 amino acids. The DNA for the CDR3 is TGTGCCAGCAGCTTGGGGACAGGGGTATCCTTGGAGACCCAGTACTTC. As protein: CASSLGTGVSLETQYF.

The gene calls are TRBV5-6 and TRBJ2-2; TRBD2 might be the D (5 bases). V was cut by 2 bases and J by 0 bases, with 11 bases left in between. In germline, CDR1 is SGHDT, CDR2 YYEEEE. This CDR3 region has 16 residues. The CDR3 region is CASSFSGSANTGELFF. CDR3 nucleotide sequence: TGTGCCAGCAGCTTTTCGGGAAGCGCGAACACCGGGGAGCTGTTTTTT.

The V call is TRBV28, the J call TRBJ1-1; no clear D. Germline V gene lookup returns CDR1 MDHEN and CDR2 SYDVKM. The V and J ends lost 5 bases and 1 base respectively, with 17 bases between them. This CDR3 spans 16 amino acids. CDR3 amino acids: CASSLPGGAGNTEAFF. CDR3 nucleotide sequence: TGTGCCAGCAGTCTCCCCGGTGGCGCGGGGAACACTGAAGCTTTCTTT.

This clone is a singleton in its sample. The J gene is TRBJ2-6, the V gene TRBV6-4; D ambiguous. The V gene lost 2 bases and the J gene lost 1 base, with 9 bases spanning the gap. The CDR3 totals 16 residues. The germline V gene encodes CDR1 MRHNA and CDR2 SNTAGT. Here the CDR3 DNA reads TGTGCCAGCAGTGACCTCGGTCGATCTGGGGCCAACGTCCTGACTTTC. It codes for CASSDLGRSGANVLTF.

V gene TRBV5-4 combines with J gene TRBJ2-7, with 9 bases aligning to TRBD1. Per the germline V gene, CDR1 is SGHNT and CDR2 is YYREEE (reference sequence). V dropped 0 bases and J dropped 0; count of bases not matched to a gene: 7. The CDR3 has 17 amino acids. CDR3: CASSLGRTGAFSYEQYF. The CDR3 region has the DNA TGTGCCAGCAGCTTGGGTCGGACAGGGGCTTTCTCCTACGAGCAGTACTTC.

This sequence joins TRBV6-5 and TRBJ1-5; D is perhaps TRBD1 (5 bases). The CDR3 sequence is 15 residues long. The V gene's germline CDR1 is MNHEY and CDR2 SVGAGI. V lost 8 bases, J lost 4 bases, and 18 bases lay in between. CDR3 in amino acids: CASGPNRNLNQPQHF. Written as DNA, the CDR3 is TGTGCCAGCGGGCCTAACAGGAATCTTAATCAGCCCCAGCATTTT.

Written as DNA, the CDR3 is TGTGCCAGCAGCTTAGCGGCTAGCGGGTCCTACGAGCAGTACTTC. Amino acids: CASSLAASGSYEQYF. The chain employs TRBV7-2 and TRBJ2-7, with TRBD2 identical over 8 bases. Germline CDR1 reads SGHTA; CDR2 reads FQGNSA. The CDR3 spans 15 residues. J gave up 1 base and V 0 bases, and 2 bases lay outside the gene matches. The variable domain in full, with the rest retrieved from reference TRBV7-2 and TRBJ2-7, is GAGVSQSPSNKVTEKGKDVELRCDPISGHTALYWYRQSLGQGLEFLIYFQGNSAPDKSGLPSDRFSAERTGGSVSTLTIQRTQQEDSAVYLCASSLAASGSYEQYFGPGTRLTVT.

The chain carries TRBV12-5 and TRBJ1-1; 8 nucleotides align to TRBD1. The CDR3 is 15 residues long. V trimming: 5 bases; J trimming: 4 bases; junction bases outside the gene matches: 9. Germline CDR1 and CDR2: LGHNT and FRNRAP. CDR3 DNA: TGTGCTAGTGGTCCCGACAGGGGATCGTTCACTGAAGCTTTCTTT. Its translation is CASGPDRGSFTEAFF.

V usage is TRBV4-3 and J usage is TRBJ2-2, with a weak D call TRBD2 (6 bases). CDR3 length equals 13 residues. With 5 bases removed from V and 8 bases from J, the gap between germline ends came to 12 bases. CDR1 is LGHNA and CDR2 is YSLEER in the germline V gene. DNA for the CDR3: TGCGCCAGCAGCTCTTTCGGGGGTGGGGAGCTGTTTTTT. Its protein is CASSSFGGGELFF.

V is TRBV30 and J is TRBJ2-3; 7 positions agree with TRBD1. CDR3 length: 12 amino acids. Germline CDR1 GTSNPN, CDR2 SVGIG (reference sequence). Trimming took 5 bases from V and 3 from J; bases not matched to a gene: 2. The CDR3 DNA is TGTGCCTGGGACAGGGAGACAGATACGCAGTATTTT. Its protein is CAWDRETDTQYF.

V is TRBV30 and J is TRBJ2-5; TRBD1 agrees at 8 bases. This CDR3 spans 13 amino acids. In germline, CDR1 is GTSNPN, CDR2 SVGIG (reference sequence). Trimming at V came to 2 bases and at J to 5 bases, leaving 4 bases not matched to a gene. The CDR3 coding sequence is TGTGCCTGGAGTAGACAGGGGCGGGAGACCCAGTACTTC. Translated, it gives CAWSRQGRETQYF. Full variable domain (missing parts from reference TRBV30 and TRBJ2-5): SQTIHQWPATLVQPVGSPLSLECTVEGTSNPNLYWYRQAAGRGLQLLFYSVGIGQISSEVPQNLSASRPQDRQFILSSKKLLLSDSGFYLCAWSRQGRETQYFGPGTRLLVL.

The V gene is TRBV19, the J gene TRBJ1-5; D is ambiguous. Trimming left V 3 bases short and J 1 base short, with 7 bases between. Germline CDR1 is LNHDA and CDR2 is SQIVND (reference sequence). CDR3 length equals 14 residues. Here the CDR3 DNA reads TGTGCCAGTAGTATCGAGCTAAGCAATCAGCCCCAGCATTTT. Its translation is CASSIELSNQPQHF. Based on the CDR3 plus reference TRBV19 and TRBJ1-5, the full variable domain is DGGITQSPKYLFRKEGQNVTLSCEQNLNHDAMYWYRQDPGQGLRLIYYSQIVNDFQKGDIAEGYSVSREKKESFPLTVTSAQKNPTAFYLCASSIELSNQPQHFGDGTRLSIL.